This T cell receptor (beta chain) was sequenced during a study of blood T cell repertoires in COVID-19. The wider study: The samples span acute and convalescent COVID-19 from the United States, Italy and Spain.

Sequencing used immunoSEQ multiplex PCR; TCRdb keeps in-frame clones, though not all of them. This sample carries around 65,000 clones, 70% to 85% of them seen once, and the ten largest clones take 16%. This clone was observed a single time. Sequencing was carried out using peripheral blood. The origin of this receptor is a man of 80 years or more with active COVID-19.

The CDR3 sequence: CASSPLAGNHPYNEQFF. For the CDR3, the DNA is TGTGCCAGCAGCCCCTTAGCGGGGAACCACCCCTACAATGAGCAGTTCTTC. This chain connects TRBV7-2 to TRBJ2-1, with 8 positions matching TRBD2. Trimming cost V 5 bases and J 2 bases; bases outside gene matches: 11. This CDR3 region has 17 residues. The germline V gene has CDR1 SGHTA and CDR2 FQGNSA.